Described below is a single T cell receptor beta chain sequence and its context. The antigen remains undetermined. V shed 5 bases and J shed 9 bases, with 11 bases lying between them. CDR1 and CDR2 (germline): LGHNT, FRNRAP. This CDR3 spans 13 amino acids. Clones were read by immunoSEQ multiplex PCR, and TCRdb kept only the in-frame ones, dropping some. The table lists some 59,000 clones, about 79% of them singletons. This sample is drawn from a study of OX40 agonist ivuxolimab in advanced cancers. Study-level background: Eligibility admitted prior anti-PD-1, anti-PD-L1 or anti-CTLA-4 therapy; 40% to 50% had some. Study results and limitations: The average count of expanded clones was higher among CD8+ T cells than among CD4+.

This rearrangement joins TRBV12-5 to TRBJ1-6; D may be TRBD1 (6 bases). Sequenced material: CD4+ or CD8+ T cells sorted from blood, taken in a trial of the OX40 agonist ivuxolimab. The sequence was collected from an adult with an advanced solid tumor such as melanoma, head and neck, liver or kidney cancer. The CDR3 coding sequence is TGTGCTAGTGGTCAGGACAGTATTTCACCCCTCCACTTT. Protein: CASGQDSISPLHF.